The source of this T cell receptor (beta chain) is a study of identical twins. All of the donors were Caucasians in good health. V was clipped by 2 bases and J by 3 bases; unmatched bases: 10. Germline V gives CDR1 MNHEY, CDR2 SVGAGI. The length of the CDR3 is 18 residues. Unique molecular identifiers were in the cDNA, with template-switch universal primer binding. Each CDR3 protein is one row after TCRdb ran MiXCR on the 5' RACE reads. The table lists 1,800,000 or so distinct CDR3 sequences, more than 30% of them singletons. The table lists this clonotype with a few counts. The source material was cord blood. The chain uses TRBV6-5 and TRBJ2-1; 10 bases are shared with TRBD2. This receptor was taken from a newborn girl in good health. CDR3 residues: CASSYGVAGGPSYNEQFF. Here the CDR3 DNA reads TGTGCCAGCAGTTACGGAGTAGCGGGGGGCCCCAGCTACAATGAGCAGTTCTTC.